This passage covers 5 T cell receptor beta chains from one sample sequenced in a study of CD8 T cells in ankylosing spondylitis. TCRdb called the 5' RACE reads again in MiXCR, with one record for every CDR3 protein. The sample yields hundreds of thousands of distinct CDR3 sequences, around 19% seen once. Regarding the study as a whole: A motif of under 10 highly homologous TCR beta variants was seen as apparently characteristic of ankylosing spondylitis blood.

What these receptors recognize is not known. Sequencing was performed on blood, either unsorted or a sorted T cell fraction (not recorded which). These receptor sequences come from a male donor with ankylosing spondylitis.

This chain connects TRBV6-5 to TRBJ1-1, with no clear D. V lost 0 bases and J 2 bases, leaving 7 bases between the germline ends. Germline assignment: CDR1 MNHEY and CDR2 SVGAGI. This CDR3 is 14 amino acids long. The CDR3 bases are TGTGCCAGCAGTTACTCCGACACCAACACTGAAGCTTTCTTT. Amino acids: CASSYSDTNTEAFF.

The chain combines TRBV6-5 with TRBJ1-3; D remains unclear. Trimming cost V 2 bases and J 2 bases, with 10 bases left between them. The CDR3 totals 15 residues. In germline, CDR1 is MNHEY, CDR2 SVGAGI. DNA of the CDR3: TGTGCCAGCAGTTACAGAAAAAGGGCTGGAAACACCATATATTTT. As protein: CASSYRKRAGNTIYF.

The rearrangement uses TRBV29-1 and TRBJ2-1; 12 nucleotides line up with TRBD2. The CDR3 covers 14 residues. Per the germline V gene, CDR1 is SQVTM and CDR2 is ANQGSEA. V lost 1 base to trimming and J lost 10 bases; unmatched junction nucleotides: 5. The CDR3 reads CSVEGLAGVGEQFF. The CDR3 DNA follows: TGCAGCGTTGAAGGACTAGCGGGAGTAGGGGAGCAGTTCTTC.

This clonotype was seen many times. V usage is TRBV29-1 and J usage is TRBJ2-1; the D is unclear. The V and J ends lost 3 bases and 0 bases respectively, with 6 bases between them. Germline V gives CDR1 SQVTM, CDR2 ANQGSEA. The CDR3 runs 13 residues. CDR3 coding DNA: TGCAGCGTTGACCCAGGCTCCTACAATGAGCAGTTCTTC. It codes for CSVDPGSYNEQFF.

This clonotype occurred a few times. V and J are TRBV4-3 and TRBJ2-1; maybe TRBD1 (8 bases). V was shortened by 0 bases and J by 7 bases, with 16 bases between the two germline ends. CDR1 is LGHNA, CDR2 YSLEER, per germline. CDR3 size: 16 residues. The CDR3 is CASSQDLLQGGNEQFF. The CDR3 DNA follows: TGCGCCAGCAGCCAAGATCTCCTACAGGGGGGGAATGAGCAGTTCTTC.